This T cell receptor beta chain was found in a study of T cell repertoires in aging, cancer and after chemotherapy. TRB rearrangements spanning V, D and J were amplified using mixed TRB-A/B primers. A single record per CDR3 protein comes from TCRdb applying MiXCR to the multiplex PCR reads. This sample has a few hundred distinct CDR3 sequences; roughly 28% occur once, and the top ten carry roughly 30%. Amplification of TCR beta used genomic DNA extracted from peripheral blood. In germline, CDR1 is SQVTM, CDR2 ANQGSEA. CDR3 size: 11 residues. V was cut by 7 bases and J by 8 bases, with 13 bases left in between.

The V and J genes are TRBV29-1 and TRBJ2-3, with D unresolved. The sample comprised blood. The sequence was obtained from a human donor in good health. For the CDR3, the DNA is TGCAGCGCCGGCGATACGGGTACGCAGTATTTT. Protein: CSAGDTGTQYF.